This T cell receptor beta chain was documented in a study of cytomegalovirus exposure and HLA in healthy donors. A multiplex PCR was run with 60 Vbeta primers and 13 Jbeta primers. Libraries were prepared by immunoSEQ multiplex PCR; TCRdb keeps only in-frame clonotypes and omits some of them. The profile shows some 200,000 clones, around 79% of them singletons. Trimming left V 4 bases short and J 4 bases short, with 17 bases between. The CDR3 covers 15 residues. The germline V gene has CDR1 SGHTS and CDR2 YDEGEE. The receptor's source is a girl aged 10-17 years in good health and CMV-seropositive. The V gene is TRBV5-8, the J gene TRBJ2-5; D remains ambiguous. Sequenced input: PBMCs. The CDR3 loop is CASSPRASRPETQYF. CDR3 nucleotides: TGTGCCAGCAGCCCCCGTGCGAGCCGTCCAGAGACCCAGTACTTC. Based on the CDR3 plus reference TRBV5-8 and TRBJ2-5, the full variable domain is EAGVTQSPTHLIKTRGQQATLRCSPISGHTSVYWYQQALGLGLQFLLWYDEGEERNRGNFPPRFSGRQFPNYSSELNVNALELEDSALYLCASSPRASRPETQYFGPGTRLLVL.